These 9 T cell receptor beta chains were sequenced from one sample in a study of blood T cell repertoires in COVID-19. The protocol was immunoSEQ multiplex PCR, while the TCRdb copy is restricted to in-frame clones and leaves out a portion. The sample has about 39,000 clones; about 88% are singletons. Sequences were obtained from peripheral blood. The receptors derive from a human donor in a cohort sampled during active COVID-19.

CDR3 sequence: CASSQSRQGTYEQYF. CDR3 DNA: TGTGCCAGCAGTCAGAGCCGACAGGGTACCTACGAGCAGTACTTC. This rearrangement joins TRBV28 to TRBJ2-7; 7 nucleotides line up with TRBD1. The V and J ends lost 5 bases and 2 bases, in that order; junction bases with no gene match: 9. This CDR3 contains 15 residues. Looked up from germline, CDR1 is MDHEN and CDR2 is SYDVKM.

This chain joins TRBV6-5 and TRBJ1-6; unclear D gene. The CDR3 loop spans 15 amino acids. Trimming shortened V by 8 bases and J by 6 bases, and 17 bases separated the two germline ends. Germline V gene data show CDR1 as MNHEY and CDR2 as SVGAGI. CDR3 sequence (DNA): TGTGCCAGCCGGGAAACTCCTACCTTTAATTCACCCCTCCACTTT. Translation gives CASRETPTFNSPLHF.

This sequence joins TRBV2 and TRBJ2-7, with D unresolved. Trimming took 6 bases from V and 3 from J, leaving 12 bases between them. The CDR3 extends over 13 amino acids. In germline, CDR1 is SNHLY, CDR2 FYNNEI. CDR3: CASSLQSDYEQYF. Here the CDR3 DNA reads TGTGCCAGCAGCCTTCAGAGCGACTACGAGCAGTACTTC.

The chain uses TRBV18 and TRBJ1-4; a weak D match, TRBD1 (5 bases). The CDR3 runs to 14 residues. The ends were cut back, 3 bases at V and 10 bases at J, with 15 bases in the middle. Germline assignment: CDR1 KGHSH and CDR2 LQKENI. The CDR3 loop reads CASSPPGGERKLFF. The CDR3 nucleotides read TGTGCCAGCTCACCCCCCGGGGGTGAGCGAAAACTGTTTTTT.

Written as DNA, the CDR3 is TGTGCCAGCAACCTCGGGGGAGCCCACCTACCTAACCAGCTCCCTAGCAATCAGCCCCAGCATTTT. Protein: CASNLGGAHLPNQLPSNQPQHF. The chain employs TRBV21-1 and TRBJ1-5. TRBV21-1 is shown as a pseudogene. The CDR3 length is 22 residues.

This clone was detected once. This sequence joins TRBV3-1 (or the pseudogene TRBV3-2) and TRBJ2-7; D perhaps matches TRBD1 (6 bases). The CDR3 totals 13 residues. CDR1 is LGHDT, CDR2 YNNKEL, per germline (reference sequence). Trimming removed 3 bases at V and 4 bases at J, with 10 bases between. CDR3 coding DNA: TGTGCCAGCAGCCAGTCACAGGGTTACGAGCAGTACTTC. Amino acids: CASSQSQGYEQYF.

This sequence joins TRBV7-9 and TRBJ2-1, with TRBD1 matching over 7 bases. The CDR3 covers 15 residues. Germline CDR1 reads SEHNR; CDR2 reads FQNEAQ (reference sequence). J gave up 9 bases and V 2 bases, and 10 bases lay outside the gene matches. The CDR3 DNA reads TGTGCCAGCAGCTTATTGACAGGGAATCCTCTTGAGCAGTTCTTC. Amino acid sequence: CASSLLTGNPLEQFF.

The V and J genes are TRBV6-5 and TRBJ1-2; tentative D call: TRBD1 (5 bases). The V and J ends lost 6 bases and 8 bases respectively, with 13 bases between them. The CDR3 extends over 12 amino acids. Germline V lookup: CDR1 MNHEY, CDR2 SVGAGI. The DNA of the CDR3 is TGTGCCAGCAGCCCACGGGGGATAGGCTACACCTTC. Residues: CASSPRGIGYTF.

This chain links TRBV5-4 with TRBJ2-7; no firm D call. Germline V gene sequence: CDR1 SGHNT, CDR2 YYREEE (reference sequence). The CDR3 consists of 13 residues. The ends were cut back, 4 bases at V and 0 bases at J, with 8 bases in the middle. The CDR3 DNA is TGTGCCAGCAGCCCTAGAGCCTCCTACGAGCAGTACTTC. Its translation is CASSPRASYEQYF.